This entry describes one T cell receptor beta chain. Its matching antigen is unknown. The data belong to a study of cytomegalovirus exposure and HLA in healthy donors. Overall study context: Most donors, roughly 82% of several hundred genotyped, fell in the Caucasian-associated ancestry cluster.

Primers for the PCR totalled 60 Vbeta and 13 Jbeta. Data came from immunoSEQ multiplex PCR; TCRdb stores just in-frame clones and leaves some out. The sample lists roughly 100,000 clones, more than 75% occurring once. Study-wide findings and caveats: Later analysis showed most CMV-associated TCR beta chains appearing HLA-restricted. Overall, roughly 150 TCR beta chains were annotated as cytomegalovirus-associated. The authors considered a cluster of highly shared sequence variants likely to be a sequencing artifact.

The CDR3 runs to 17 residues. From germline, CDR1 is MGHDK and CDR2 SYGVNS. Trimming cost V 6 bases and J 3 bases, with 21 bases left between them. Sequencing was done on a sample of PBMCs. This clonotype originated in a woman under 30 in good health and CMV-seropositive. The V gene is TRBV25-1, the J gene TRBJ1-3, with D unresolved. CDR3 amino acids: CASSPLLTIGYGNTIYF. The CDR3 coding sequence is TGTGCCAGCAGCCCTCTCTTGACTATTGGGTATGGAAACACCATATATTTT.